The 2 T cell receptor beta chains given below trace back to one sample, sequenced in a study of shared clonotypes between healthy human individuals (TCRdb year 2020). Library creation used the immunoSEQ multiplex PCR assay. TCRdb limited this immuneACCESS table to in-frame rearrangements with V and J called. A share of clones is missing; checked studies link under half to unresolved V genes, and the rest is unexplained. The sample table contains some 2.4 million clones; only one count was recorded for 90% to 95% of them. In total, the top ten clones hold roughly 0.39% of the sample. The sequencing sample was made of naive CD4+ T cells from PBMCs. The cell subset or site label, as the study defines it: CD45RA+ positively selected. Every receptor here comes from a young man in good health. Some clones in this sample may be carry-over from other donors' samples.

At least ten counts were recorded for this clone. The sample has other DNA sequences that encode this CDR3 too. The chain combines TRBV28 with TRBJ1-1; D unclear. Germline-derived CDR1 and CDR2 are MDHEN and SYDVKM. Trimming took 1 base from V and 0 from J, leaving 0 bases between them. This CDR3 region has 12 residues. The CDR3 region has the DNA TGTGCCAGCAGTTTATTGAACACTGAAGCTTTCTTT. Translation gives CASSLLNTEAFF.

Of note for this clone: Within the sample, other DNA sequences also encode this same CDR3. V is TRBV5-1 and J is TRBJ1-3; 8 bases align to TRBD1. This CDR3 region has 15 residues. After removal of 3 bases from V and 0 bases from J, the junction contained 2 bases not matched to a gene. Germline V gene data show CDR1 as SGHRS and CDR2 as YFSETQ. The CDR3: CASSWTGSSGNTIYF. The DNA for the CDR3 is TGCGCCAGCAGCTGGACAGGGAGCTCTGGAAACACCATATATTTT.